This T cell receptor beta chain stems from a study of T-cell reconstitution after alpha-beta-depleted transplantation in children. CDR1 MNHEY and CDR2 SMNVEV come from the germline V gene (reference sequence). The CDR3 consists of 15 residues. The J segment lost 4 bases and the V segment lost 6 bases, leaving 7 bases of the junction unmatched. Unique molecular identifiers featured in how the TCRbeta library was prepared. A single record per CDR3 protein comes from TCRdb applying MiXCR to the PCR reads. The top ten clones hold 2% to 2.5% of a sample with 500,000 or so distinct CDR3 sequences, approximately 32% of them seen once. The table lists this clonotype with a few counts.

Sample: PBMCs from the stem cell graft donor, taken from the stem cell graft. The chain is built from TRBV27 and TRBJ1-4; TRBD1 matches 8 bases. The sequence came from a human donor who donated a stem cell graft to a child with aplastic anemia. CDR3 loop: CASSLGTGLNEKLFF. The CDR3 coding sequence is TGTGCCAGCAGCCTTGGGACAGGCCTTAATGAAAAACTGTTTTTT. Supplemented by reference TRBV27 and TRBJ1-4, the full variable domain reads EAQVTQNPRYLITVTGKKLTVTCSQNMNHEYMSWYRQDPGLGLRQIYYSMNVEVTDKGDVPEGYKVSRKEKRNFPLILESPSPNQTSLYFCASSLGTGLNEKLFFGSGTQLSVL.